These 21 T cell receptor beta chains originate from one sample sequenced in a study of beta chain features in type 1 diabetes. Every isolated RNA sample was fully reverse transcribed, so sequencing captured expressed TCRB transcripts. The table came from immunoSEQ multiplex PCR; TCRdb's copy has only in-frame clones and leaves some out. This sample has roughly 450,000 clones, with 9.5% to 12% found just once. The sample was naive CD4+ T cells from blood. The receptors derive from a woman aged 18-29 years in good health.

The V and J genes are TRBV19 and TRBJ1-5; D gene uncertain. Germline V gene data show CDR1 as LNHDA and CDR2 as SQIVND (reference sequence). With 7 bases removed from V and 1 base from J, the gap between germline ends came to 11 bases. The CDR3 spans 14 residues. The DNA for the CDR3 is TGTGCCAGTACCCTCAGGAAAAGCAATCAGCCCCAGCATTTT. It specifies CASTLRKSNQPQHF.

The chain is built from TRBV7-2 and TRBJ1-2; 9 nucleotides align to TRBD1. Germline values: CDR1 SGHTA, CDR2 FQGNSA. CDR3 length: 14 amino acids. Trimming took 4 bases from V and 9 from J; bases not matched to a gene: 9. The CDR3 is CASSSPDRGASYTF. The CDR3 DNA is TGTGCCAGCAGCTCGCCTGACAGGGGGGCGAGCTACACCTTC.

This clone was recorded a few times. The chain links TRBV4-2 to TRBJ1-3; TRBD1 might be the D (5 bases). CDR1 and CDR2 from the germline V gene are LGHNA and YNFKEQ. The CDR3 consists of 15 residues. V was trimmed by 1 base and J by 0 bases, leaving 7 bases between them. CDR3 in amino acids: CASSQVGTSGNTIYF. The CDR3 bases are TGTGCCAGCAGCCAAGTGGGGACCTCTGGAAACACCATATATTTT.

This clone was detected only a few times. The chain combines TRBV7-2 with TRBJ2-7; 12 bases map to TRBD2. Germline V gene sequence: CDR1 SGHTA, CDR2 FQGNSA. The CDR3 extends over 16 amino acids. V shed 0 bases and J 2 bases; nucleotides not matched to a gene: 2. As DNA, the CDR3 is TGTGCCAGCAGCTTAGCGCTAGCGGGAGGGCCCTACGAGCAGTACTTC. It yields the protein CASSLALAGGPYEQYF.

This chain links TRBV7-9 with TRBJ2-3; the D gene is possibly TRBD2 (6 bases). Trimming left V 0 bases short and J 2 bases short, with 9 bases between. The CDR3 is made up of 15 amino acids. CDR1 and CDR2 from the germline V gene are SEHNR and FQNEAQ (reference sequence). The CDR3 loop reads CASSLAGGTTDTQYF. CDR3 nucleotides: TGTGCCAGCAGCTTAGCGGGAGGAACCACAGATACGCAGTATTTT.

This clone was observed a few times. The gene calls are TRBV5-4 and TRBJ2-5, with D possibly matching TRBD2 (6 bases). Germline V CDR1 and CDR2: SGHNT, YYREEE (reference sequence). V dropped 0 bases and J dropped 9 bases, with 6 bases sitting between them. CDR3 length equals 11 residues. CDR3 sequence (DNA): TGTGCCAGCAGCTTGGCGGGGGCCCAGTACTTC. This gives the protein CASSLAGAQYF.

This clone showed up just a few times. The genes are TRBV4-1 and TRBJ2-1; 8 bases are a match to TRBD1. This CDR3 has 17 amino acids. The germline V gene has CDR1 MGHRA and CDR2 YSYEKL. With 0 bases clipped from V and 0 bases from J, the junction kept 4 bases outside the gene matches. The CDR3 reads CASSQDRGPSSYNEQFF. In DNA, the CDR3 is TGCGCCAGCAGCCAAGACAGGGGGCCCAGCTCCTACAATGAGCAGTTCTTC.

This clone was seen a few times. J is TRBJ1-5 and V is TRBV30; D unclear. Trimming stripped 4 bases from V and 2 bases from J, with 9 bases between. Germline CDR1 is GTSNPN and CDR2 is SVGIG (reference sequence). The CDR3 has 13 amino acids. The chain's CDR3 is CAWNRAGNQPQHF. As DNA, the CDR3 is TGTGCCTGGAACCGGGCAGGCAATCAGCCCCAGCATTTT.

This sequence joins TRBV29-1 and TRBJ1-2, with D perhaps matching TRBD1 (6 bases). Trimming pared 6 bases from V and 4 bases from J, leaving 15 bases between. Germline CDR1 is SQVTM and CDR2 is ANQGSEA. The CDR3 totals 13 residues. The CDR3 here is CSVNRAATYGYTF. In nucleotides, the CDR3 is TGCAGCGTCAACAGGGCAGCGACCTATGGCTACACCTTC.

The chain employs TRBV12-5 and TRBJ1-5, with TRBD1 identical over 7 bases. Germline CDR1 LGHNT, CDR2 FRNRAP. The CDR3 runs to 15 residues. The J segment lost 5 bases and the V segment lost 4 bases, leaving 8 bases of the junction unmatched. CDR3 residues: CASGSGQVNYQPQHF. The CDR3 DNA reads TGTGCTAGTGGTTCAGGACAGGTAAATTATCAGCCCCAGCATTTT. Together with reference TRBV12-5 and TRBJ1-5, the CDR3 gives the full variable domain: DARVTQTPRHKVTEMGQEVTMRCQPILGHNTVFWYRQTMMQGLELLAYFRNRAPLDDSGMPKDRFSAEMPDATLATLKIQPSEPRDSAVYFCASGSGQVNYQPQHFGDGTRLSIL.

This clone was counted a few times. The V gene is TRBV4-3, the J gene TRBJ2-1; 9 bases line up with TRBD2. CDR1 LGHNA and CDR2 YSLEER come from the germline V gene. Trimming at V came to 2 bases and at J to 6 bases, leaving 11 bases not matched to a gene. The CDR3 is made up of 17 amino acids. The CDR3 DNA sequence: TGCGCCAGCAGCCAAACTTCCCTGCGGGAGGGGGTCAATGAGCAGTTCTTC. Translating it yields CASSQTSLREGVNEQFF.

The chain joins TRBV28 to TRBJ2-5, with 8 bases lining up with TRBD2. V dropped 5 bases and J dropped 4; count of bases not matched to a gene: 3. CDR1 and CDR2 (germline): MDHEN, SYDVKM. This CDR3 has 13 amino acids. The CDR3 is CASSDTSGETQYF. DNA of the CDR3: TGTGCCAGCAGTGATACTAGCGGAGAGACCCAGTACTTC.

V usage is TRBV19 and J usage is TRBJ2-1, with TRBD2 identical over 7 bases. Germline V CDR1 and CDR2: LNHDA, SQIVND (reference sequence). The J segment lost 15 bases and the V segment lost 9 bases, leaving 20 bases of the junction unmatched. This CDR3 region has 14 residues. In DNA, the CDR3 is TGTGCCAGCCGCCGGGGAACCATCAGCGGGAATCTGTTCTTC. As protein: CASRRGTISGNLFF.

This clone was counted only a few times. The chain employs TRBV7-2 and TRBJ1-1; 8 positions match TRBD1. This CDR3 contains 15 residues. The V segment lost 4 bases and the J segment 1 base; nucleotides outside the gene matches: 5. CDR1 and CDR2 (germline): SGHTA, FQGNSA. CDR3 residues: CASSYGTGANTEAFF. As DNA, the CDR3 is TGTGCCAGCAGCTACGGGACAGGAGCGAACACTGAAGCTTTCTTT. Supplemented by reference TRBV7-2 and TRBJ1-1, the full variable domain reads GAGVSQSPSNKVTEKGKDVELRCDPISGHTALYWYRQSLGQGLEFLIYFQGNSAPDKSGLPSDRFSAERTGGSVSTLTIQRTQQEDSAVYLCASSYGTGANTEAFFGQGTRLTVV.

This clone appeared a few times. The CDR3: CASSFRGSNVLTF. The DNA of the CDR3 is TGTGCCAGCAGCTTCAGGGGAAGCAACGTCCTGACTTTC. The V call is TRBV7-2, the J call TRBJ2-6; weak D call: TRBD1 (6 bases). The germline V gene encodes CDR1 SGHTA and CDR2 FQGNSA. V lost 3 bases to trimming and J lost 9 bases, with 9 bases between them. The CDR3 totals 13 residues.

The rearrangement joins TRBV5-4 to TRBJ2-5; 7 nucleotides match TRBD2. Germline-derived CDR1 and CDR2 are SGHNT and YYREEE (reference sequence). The CDR3 runs 15 residues. With 3 bases clipped from V and 5 bases from J, the junction kept 10 bases outside the gene matches. The DNA for the CDR3 is TGTGCCAGCAGCTCAGGACTAGAGGGCCGGGAGACCCAGTACTTC. Translating gives CASSSGLEGRETQYF.

The rearrangement uses TRBV20-1 and TRBJ2-5; no firm D call. CDR3 length: 11 residues. The germline V gene encodes CDR1 DFQATT and CDR2 SNEGSKA (reference sequence). The DNA of the CDR3 is TGCAGCAGAGAGTTGGTCGAGACCCAGTACTTC. This translates into CSRELVETQYF.

The table lists this clone with a few counts. The V gene is TRBV7-2, the J gene TRBJ2-1, with D hard to call. The CDR3 length is 16 residues. Trimming took off 3 bases at V and 7 bases at J, with 19 bases between the two ends. Looked up from germline, CDR1 is SGHTA and CDR2 is FQGNSA. CDR3 sequence (DNA): TGTGCCAGCAGCTTGGTCTCGACCCCGGTGTTTAATGAGCAGTTCTTC. Residues: CASSLVSTPVFNEQFF.

The chain carries TRBV18 and TRBJ2-7; a weak D match, TRBD1 (5 bases). V lost 4 bases and J 5 bases, leaving 12 bases between the germline ends. This CDR3 spans 13 amino acids. Germline V lookup: CDR1 KGHSH, CDR2 LQKENI. This CDR3 is CASSLDTGNEQYF. The CDR3 DNA is TGTGCCAGCTCACTCGACACAGGTAACGAGCAGTACTTC.

This clone has more than one count but fewer than ten. This specimen includes other DNA sequences encoding the same CDR3. Written as DNA, the CDR3 is TGTGCCAGCAGCCTTCGAACAAACACTGAAGCTTTCTTT. This codes for CASSLRTNTEAFF. The gene calls are TRBV7-2 and TRBJ1-1; D gene ambiguous. Trimming took 5 bases from V and 2 from J, leaving 9 bases between them. The CDR3 extends over 13 amino acids. Germline lookup yields CDR1 SGHTA and CDR2 FQGNSA. Together with reference TRBV7-2 and TRBJ1-1, the CDR3 gives the full variable domain: GAGVSQSPSNKVTEKGKDVELRCDPISGHTALYWYRQSLGQGLEFLIYFQGNSAPDKSGLPSDRFSAERTGGSVSTLTIQRTQQEDSAVYLCASSLRTNTEAFFGQGTRLTVV.

This clone has more than one count but fewer than ten. The V gene is TRBV5-4, the J gene TRBJ2-4, with a weak D call TRBD2 (5 bases). Trimming took off 2 bases at V and 0 bases at J, with 9 bases between the two ends. This CDR3 contains 15 residues. CDR1 and CDR2 from the germline V gene are SGHNT and YYREEE (reference sequence). The CDR3 DNA is TGTGCCAGCAGCTTATCAGGACTAGCCAAAAACATTCAGTACTTC. Protein product: CASSLSGLAKNIQYF.